One and the same sample provided the 17 T cell receptor beta chains below, sequenced in a study of T cell changes during pregnancy in multiple sclerosis. TCRdb's copy holds only in-frame clones and misses some; the assay was immunoSEQ multiplex PCR. The sample holds about 57,000 clones, about 92% seen once. The specimen comprised CD4+ T cells from peripheral blood mononuclear cells, sampled in the third trimester of pregnancy. These receptors originate from a female donor with multiple sclerosis, enrolled in a pregnancy study.

The chain couples TRBV25-1 to TRBJ1-2; D is possibly TRBD1 (6 bases). Germline loops: CDR1 MGHDK, CDR2 SYGVNS. V was pared by 6 bases and J by 3 bases, with 17 bases between. The CDR3 sequence is 15 residues long. The CDR3 loop is CASSAGTTMDYGYTF. The CDR3 DNA reads as TGTGCCAGCAGCGCCGGGACAACTATGGACTATGGCTACACCTTC.

This clone was detected once. V and J are TRBV12-5 and TRBJ2-3, with D perhaps TRBD1 (6 bases). CDR3 length: 15 amino acids. The V end was cut by 5 bases, the J end by 1 base, with 13 bases between. Germline V gene sequence: CDR1 LGHNT, CDR2 FRNRAP. In DNA form, the CDR3 reads TGTGCTAGTGGTCCTGGACAGTTAGGCACAGATACGCAGTATTTT. Its translation: CASGPGQLGTDTQYF. Full variable domain (remainder filled in from reference TRBV12-5 and TRBJ2-3): DARVTQTPRHKVTEMGQEVTMRCQPILGHNTVFWYRQTMMQGLELLAYFRNRAPLDDSGMPKDRFSAEMPDATLATLKIQPSEPRDSAVYFCASGPGQLGTDTQYFGPGTRLTVL.

The rearrangement links TRBV7-3 to TRBJ2-2; 7 bases line up with TRBD2. Germline-derived CDR1 and CDR2 are SGHTA and FQGTGA. The CDR3 totals 18 residues. The V segment lost 1 base and the J segment 1 base; nucleotides outside the gene matches: 9. CDR3 residues: CASSLKVGGGRNTGELFF. As DNA, the CDR3 is TGTGCCAGCAGCTTAAAAGTGGGCGGGGGAAGGAACACCGGGGAGCTGTTTTTT.

This rearrangement joins TRBV18 to TRBJ2-7, with a tentative D call TRBD2 (6 bases). Germline CDR1 reads KGHSH; CDR2 reads LQKENI. The CDR3 is 15 amino acids. V lost 5 bases and J 3 bases, leaving 17 bases between the germline ends. The CDR3 reads CASSTGAGGGYEQYF. In DNA form, the CDR3 reads TGTGCCAGCTCAACGGGAGCGGGTGGGGGCTACGAGCAGTACTTC.

V is TRBV19 and J is TRBJ1-6, with 7 bases fitting TRBD1. This CDR3 is 13 amino acids long. V dropped 8 bases and J dropped 6; count of bases not matched to a gene: 4. Germline V gene data show CDR1 as LNHDA and CDR2 as SQIVND (reference sequence). The CDR3 coding sequence is TGTGCCAGTGGCCGGGACAGTAATTCACCCCTCCACTTT. Protein: CASGRDSNSPLHF.

The chain joins TRBV18 to TRBJ1-2; 9 nucleotides line up with TRBD1. Germline-derived CDR1 and CDR2 are KGHSH and LQKENI. V lost 3 bases and J lost 5; bases outside the gene matches: 4. There are 14 residues in the CDR3. This CDR3 is CASSPDRGGYGYTF. For the CDR3, the DNA is TGTGCCAGCTCACCGGACAGGGGAGGATATGGCTACACCTTC.

The V gene is TRBV19, the J gene TRBJ1-5; TRBD1 matches at 8 bases. The trim removed 2 bases at V and 1 base at J, leaving 7 bases unmatched. CDR3 length: 17 residues. Germline-derived CDR1 and CDR2 are LNHDA and SQIVND (reference sequence). CDR3 nucleotide sequence: TGTGCCAGTAGTATATGGGCAGGGGGCGGGAGCAATCAGCCCCAGCATTTT. This gives the protein CASSIWAGGGSNQPQHF. The whole variable domain, remainder taken from reference TRBV19 and TRBJ1-5, is DGGITQSPKYLFRKEGQNVTLSCEQNLNHDAMYWYRQDPGQGLRLIYYSQIVNDFQKGDIAEGYSVSREKKESFPLTVTSAQKNPTAFYLCASSIWAGGGSNQPQHFGDGTRLSIL.

J is TRBJ2-3 and V is TRBV4-3; D is possibly TRBD1 (6 bases). The V end was cut by 3 bases, the J end by 4 bases, with 17 bases between. The CDR3 spans 16 residues. Germline V gene lookup returns CDR1 LGHNA and CDR2 YSLEER. The CDR3 loop is CASSHSTGVRADTQYF. Here the CDR3 DNA reads TGCGCCAGCAGCCATTCGACAGGCGTCAGAGCAGATACGCAGTATTTT.

The V call is TRBV6-5, the J call TRBJ2-1, with D perhaps matching TRBD1 (5 bases). The germline gives CDR1 MNHEY, CDR2 SVGAGI. The CDR3 runs to 14 residues. Trimming removed 6 bases from V and 2 bases from J, with 11 bases in between. CDR3 in amino acids: CASRDSQTYNEQFF. The DNA for the CDR3 is TGTGCCAGCAGAGACAGTCAAACCTACAATGAGCAGTTCTTC.

The chain recombines TRBV29-1 with TRBJ1-1, with D possibly TRBD1 on 5 matching bases. The V end was cut by 6 bases, the J end by 2 bases, with 13 bases between. This CDR3 has 13 amino acids. The germline V gene encodes CDR1 SQVTM and CDR2 ANQGSEA. DNA of the CDR3: TGCAGCGTGGAAAAGGGGCTCAACACTGAAGCTTTCTTT. Translation: CSVEKGLNTEAFF. The full variable domain, its missing parts supplied by reference TRBV29-1 and TRBJ1-1, is SAVISQKPSRDICQRGTSLTIQCQVDSQVTMMFWYRQQPGQSLTLIATANQGSEATYESGFVIDKFPISRPNLTFSTLTVSNMSPEDSSIYLCSVEKGLNTEAFFGQGTRLTVV.

This clone has just a few counts. The chain recombines TRBV10-3 with TRBJ1-6, with 7 bases identical to TRBD1. This CDR3 has 14 amino acids. Germline V CDR1 and CDR2: ENHRY, SYGVKD. Trimming removed 3 bases from V and 10 bases from J; junction bases left unmatched: 6. The CDR3 reads CAISDPTGSSPLHF. The CDR3 nucleotides are TGTGCCATCAGTGATCCGACAGGGTCCTCACCCCTCCACTTT.

This chain connects TRBV19 to TRBJ1-5; D is uncertain. Between the trimmed V and J ends, which lost 7 bases and 4 bases, there was a span of 14 bases. This CDR3 comprises 14 residues. CDR1 LNHDA and CDR2 SQIVND come from the germline V gene (reference sequence). CDR3 bases: TGTGCCAGTACTCAATGGGCAGCAAATCAGCCCCAGCATTTT. The encoded protein is CASTQWAANQPQHF.

This rearrangement joins TRBV6-5 to TRBJ1-6; 7 bases agree with TRBD1. The CDR3 covers 15 residues. Trimming cost V 2 bases and J 8 bases; bases outside gene matches: 6. The germline V gene encodes CDR1 MNHEY and CDR2 SVGAGI. In nucleotides, the CDR3 is TGTGCCAGCAGTTACAACAGGGGCGATCATTCACCCCTCCACTTT. Its translation is CASSYNRGDHSPLHF.

This chain joins TRBV7-3 and TRBJ2-5, with 9 bases that match TRBD2. CDR3 length: 17 residues. Germline V lookup: CDR1 SGHTA, CDR2 FQGTGA. The J segment lost 5 bases and the V segment lost 8 bases, leaving 18 bases of the junction unmatched. Here the CDR3 DNA reads TGTGCCAGCCAGAAGGGGGTCAGCGGGGGGCAGGGGGAGACCCAGTACTTC. Residues: CASQKGVSGGQGETQYF.

The gene calls are TRBV7-9 and TRBJ1-3; tentatively, D is TRBD1 (5 bases). This CDR3 has 16 amino acids. Between the trimmed V and J ends, which lost 0 bases and 0 bases, there was a span of 9 bases. CDR1 and CDR2 from the germline V gene are SEHNR and FQNEAQ (reference sequence). CDR3 residues: CASSLAGLISGNTIYF. The CDR3 region has the DNA TGTGCCAGCAGCTTAGCGGGACTGATCTCTGGAAACACCATATATTTT.

The chain links TRBV5-4 to TRBJ1-1; D not certain. Germline assignment: CDR1 SGHNT and CDR2 YYREEE (reference sequence). The CDR3 sequence is 12 residues long. The V and J ends lost 2 bases and 9 bases respectively, with 11 bases between them. CDR3 nucleotide sequence: TGTGCCAGCAGCTTTGCAGAAAATAAAGCTTTCTTT. Protein: CASSFAENKAFF.

V gene TRBV2 combines with J gene TRBJ2-6; D is perhaps TRBD2 (5 bases). CDR1 SNHLY and CDR2 FYNNEI come from the germline V gene. V gave up 3 bases and J gave up 1 base, with 7 bases separating them. The CDR3 loop spans 15 amino acids. CDR3: CASSEDLSGANVLTF. In nucleotides, the CDR3 is TGTGCCAGCAGTGAGGACTTGTCTGGGGCCAACGTCCTGACTTTC.